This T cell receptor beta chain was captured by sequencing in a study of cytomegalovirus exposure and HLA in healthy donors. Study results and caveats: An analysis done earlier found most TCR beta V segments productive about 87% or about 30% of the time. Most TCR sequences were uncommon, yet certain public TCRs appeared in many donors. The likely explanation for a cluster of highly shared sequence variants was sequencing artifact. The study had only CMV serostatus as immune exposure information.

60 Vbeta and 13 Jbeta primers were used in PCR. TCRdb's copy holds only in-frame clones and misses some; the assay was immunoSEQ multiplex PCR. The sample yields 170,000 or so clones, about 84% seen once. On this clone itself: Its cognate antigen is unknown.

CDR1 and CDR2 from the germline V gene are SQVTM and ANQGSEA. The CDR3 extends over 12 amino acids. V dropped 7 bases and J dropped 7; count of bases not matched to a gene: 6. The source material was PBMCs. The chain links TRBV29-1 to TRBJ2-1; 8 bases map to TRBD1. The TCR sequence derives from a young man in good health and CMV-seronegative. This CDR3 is CSAPDRANEQFF. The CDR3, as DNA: TGCAGCGCCCCGGACAGGGCGAATGAGCAGTTCTTC.